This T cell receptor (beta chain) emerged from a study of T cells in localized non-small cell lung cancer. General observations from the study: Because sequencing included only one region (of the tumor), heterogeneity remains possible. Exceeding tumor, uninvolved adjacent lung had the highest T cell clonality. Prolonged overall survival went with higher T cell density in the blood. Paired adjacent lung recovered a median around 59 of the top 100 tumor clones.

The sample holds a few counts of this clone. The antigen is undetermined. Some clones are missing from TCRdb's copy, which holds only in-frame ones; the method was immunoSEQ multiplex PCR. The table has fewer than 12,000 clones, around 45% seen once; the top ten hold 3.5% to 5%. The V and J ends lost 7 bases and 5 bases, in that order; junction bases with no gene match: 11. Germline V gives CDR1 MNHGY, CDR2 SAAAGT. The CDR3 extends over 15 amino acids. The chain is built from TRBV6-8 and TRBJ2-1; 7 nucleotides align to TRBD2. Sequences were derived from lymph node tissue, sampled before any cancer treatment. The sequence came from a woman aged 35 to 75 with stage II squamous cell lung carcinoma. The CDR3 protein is CASTSGASGHNEQFF. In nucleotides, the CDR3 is TGTGCCAGCACATCGGGCGCTAGCGGCCACAATGAGCAGTTCTTC.